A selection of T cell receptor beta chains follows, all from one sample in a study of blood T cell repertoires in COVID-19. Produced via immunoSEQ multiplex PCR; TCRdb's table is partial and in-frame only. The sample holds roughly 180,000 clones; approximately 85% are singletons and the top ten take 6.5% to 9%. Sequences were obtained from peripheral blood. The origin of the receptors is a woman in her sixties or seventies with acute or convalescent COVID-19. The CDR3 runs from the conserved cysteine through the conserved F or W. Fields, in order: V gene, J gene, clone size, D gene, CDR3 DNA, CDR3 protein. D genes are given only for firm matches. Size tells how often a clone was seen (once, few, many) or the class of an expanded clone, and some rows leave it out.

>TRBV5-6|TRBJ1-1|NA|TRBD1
TGTGCCAGCAGCTCGGGACAGACTAAAAACACTGAAGCTTTCTTT
CASSSGQTKNTEAFF
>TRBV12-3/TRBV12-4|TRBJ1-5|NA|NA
TGTGCCAGCAGTTTGGAGAATCAGCCCCAGCATTTT
CASSLENQPQHF
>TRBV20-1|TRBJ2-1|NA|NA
TGCAGTGCCGTCCAGAATGAGCAGTTCTTC
CSAVQNEQFF
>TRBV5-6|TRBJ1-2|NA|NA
TGTGCCAGCAGCTTGGGCGGAAACAACTATGGCTACACCTTC
CASSLGGNNYGYTF
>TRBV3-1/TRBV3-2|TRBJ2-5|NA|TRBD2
TGTGCCAGCAGCCAGGGGGGACTACGGGAGACCCAGTACTTC
CASSQGGLRETQYF
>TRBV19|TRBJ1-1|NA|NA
TGTGCCAGTAGTACCCGGGATCAGGGGTACACTGAAGCTTTCTTT
CASSTRDQGYTEAFF
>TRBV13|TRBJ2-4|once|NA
TGTGCCAGCAGGGAACGGGGAGCCAAAAACATTCAGTACTTC
CASRERGAKNIQYF
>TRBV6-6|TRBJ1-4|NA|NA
TGTGCCAGCAGTGCCCGGGGGGGGGTCACTAATGAAAAACTGTTTTTT
CASSARGGVTNEKLFF
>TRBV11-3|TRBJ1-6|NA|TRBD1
TGTGCCAGCAGCTTAGCAGGCGACAGGGGTAATTCACCCCTCCACTTT
CASSLAGDRGNSPLHF
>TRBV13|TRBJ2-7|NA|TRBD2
TGTGCCAGCAGCTCCTTTAGCGGGATCGGGTCCTACGAGCAGTACTTC
CASSSFSGIGSYEQYF
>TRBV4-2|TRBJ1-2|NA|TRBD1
TGTGCCAGCAGCCAAGTCTCTTTCGGACAGGGGAACTATGGCTACACCTTC
CASSQVSFGQGNYGYTF
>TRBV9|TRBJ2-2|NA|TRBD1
TGTGCCAGCAGCGCGGGACAGGGTGGGACCGGGGAGCTGTTTTTT
CASSAGQGGTGELFF
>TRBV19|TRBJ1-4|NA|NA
TGTGCCAGTAGTATATTGAGGGGGGGAGATGAAAAACTGTTTTTT
CASSILRGGDEKLFF
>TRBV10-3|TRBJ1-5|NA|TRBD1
TGTGCCCCCAGCGGGACAGGGGGGCATCAGCCCCAGCATTTT
CAPSGTGGHQPQHF
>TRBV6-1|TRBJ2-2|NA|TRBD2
TGTGCCAGCAGTGAATGGAGACTAGCGGGTGTTGAGGGGGAGCTGTTTTTT
CASSEWRLAGVEGELFF
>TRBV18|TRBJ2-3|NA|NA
TGTGCCAGCTCTCTCCGAGGGGAGGAGGCAGATACGCAGTATTTT
CASSLRGEEADTQYF
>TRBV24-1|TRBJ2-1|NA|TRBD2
TGTGCCACCAGTGCCCCCTGGACTAGCGGGAGGGTGGGCTCCTACAATGAGCAGTTCTTC
CATSAPWTSGRVGSYNEQFF
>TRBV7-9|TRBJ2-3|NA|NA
TGTGCCAGCAGCTTAGTATCACTAGCTGCGCAGTATTTT
CASSLVSLAAQYF
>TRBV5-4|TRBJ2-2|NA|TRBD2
TGTGCCAGCAGCGCCGGACTAGCGGGATATACCGGGGAGCTGTTTTTT
CASSAGLAGYTGELFF
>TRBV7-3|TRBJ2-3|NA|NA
TGTGCCAGCAGCTTGAATGGGGGAGGTACAGATACGCAGTATTTT
CASSLNGGGTDTQYF
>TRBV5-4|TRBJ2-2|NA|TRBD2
TGTGCCAGCAGCACCGGGACTAGCGCTAACGGGGAGCTGTTTTTT
CASSTGTSANGELFF
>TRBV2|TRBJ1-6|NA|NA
TGTGCCAGCAGTGAAAATGGCCCCTGCCTCCACTTT
CASSENGPCLHF
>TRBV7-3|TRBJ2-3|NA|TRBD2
TGTGCCAGCAGCCCCACATCGGGAGGCCCAGATACGCAGTATTTT
CASSPTSGGPDTQYF
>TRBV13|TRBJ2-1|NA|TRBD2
TGTGCCAGCAGCTTTAGGACTAGCGGGAGCAATGAGCAGTTCTTC
CASSFRTSGSNEQFF
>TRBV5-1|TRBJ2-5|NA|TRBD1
TGCGCCAGCAGCTTGGGTTTGAACAGGGGGCCGGGAGAGACCCAGTACTTC
CASSLGLNRGPGETQYF
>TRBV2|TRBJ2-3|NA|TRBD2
TGTGCCGGAAGGGGCGGGAGTCGGCCAGATACGCAGTATTTT
CAGRGGSRPDTQYF
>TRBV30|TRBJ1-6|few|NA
TGTGCCTGGAACCTCCCGGGAACCTCCTATAATTCACCCCTCCACTTT
CAWNLPGTSYNSPLHF
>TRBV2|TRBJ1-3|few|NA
TGTGCCAGCAGTGAAGGGCACTCTGGAAACACCATATATTTT
CASSEGHSGNTIYF
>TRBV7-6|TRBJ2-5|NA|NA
TGTGCCAGCAGTTTCGGGGGGACCCAGTACTTC
CASSFGGTQYF